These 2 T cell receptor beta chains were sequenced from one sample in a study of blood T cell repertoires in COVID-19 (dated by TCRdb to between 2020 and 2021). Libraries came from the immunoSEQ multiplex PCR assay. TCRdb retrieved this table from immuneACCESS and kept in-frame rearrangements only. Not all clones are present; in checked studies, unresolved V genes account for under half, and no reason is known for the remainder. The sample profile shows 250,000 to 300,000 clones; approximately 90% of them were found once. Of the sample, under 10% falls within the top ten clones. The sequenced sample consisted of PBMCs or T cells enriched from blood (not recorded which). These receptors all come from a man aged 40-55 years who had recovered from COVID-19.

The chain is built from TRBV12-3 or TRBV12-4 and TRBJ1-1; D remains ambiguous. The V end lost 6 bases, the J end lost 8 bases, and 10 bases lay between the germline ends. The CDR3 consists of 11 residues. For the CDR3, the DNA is TGTGCCAGCAGCATTTACAACGAAGCTTTCTTT. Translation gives CASSIYNEAFF.

The CDR3 coding sequence is TGTGCCAGCAGCTTGTATTCGGGGGTGACCTACGAGCAGTACTTC. It specifies CASSLYSGVTYEQYF. The chain carries TRBV5-6 and TRBJ2-7, with D perhaps TRBD2 (6 bases). The CDR3 runs 15 residues. CDR1 is SGHDT and CDR2 is YYEEEE in the germline V gene. Trimming removed 1 base at V and 2 bases at J, with 13 bases between.